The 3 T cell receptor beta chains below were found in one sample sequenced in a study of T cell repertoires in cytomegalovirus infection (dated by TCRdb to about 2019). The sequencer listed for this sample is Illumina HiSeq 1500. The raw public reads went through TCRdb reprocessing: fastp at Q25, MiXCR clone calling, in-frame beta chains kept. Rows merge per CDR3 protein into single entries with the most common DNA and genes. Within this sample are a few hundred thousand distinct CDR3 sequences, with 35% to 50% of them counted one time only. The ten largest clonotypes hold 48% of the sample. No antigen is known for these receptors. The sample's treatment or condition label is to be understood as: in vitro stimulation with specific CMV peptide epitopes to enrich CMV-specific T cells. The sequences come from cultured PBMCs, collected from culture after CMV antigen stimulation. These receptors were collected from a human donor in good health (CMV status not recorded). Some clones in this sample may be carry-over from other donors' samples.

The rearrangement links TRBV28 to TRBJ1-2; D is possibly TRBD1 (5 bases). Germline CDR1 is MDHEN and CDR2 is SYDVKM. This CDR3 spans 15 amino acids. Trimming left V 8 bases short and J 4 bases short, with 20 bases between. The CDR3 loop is CASQPQGGASYGYTF. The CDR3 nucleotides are TGTGCCAGCCAACCCCAAGGAGGGGCGTCCTATGGCTACACCTTC.

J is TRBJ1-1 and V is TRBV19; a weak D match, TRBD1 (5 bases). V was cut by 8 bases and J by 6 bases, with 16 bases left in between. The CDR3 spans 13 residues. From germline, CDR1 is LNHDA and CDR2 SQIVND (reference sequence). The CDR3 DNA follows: TGTGCCAGTCGAAGGGAAACGGGGGCTGAAGCTTTCTTT. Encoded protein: CASRRETGAEAFF.

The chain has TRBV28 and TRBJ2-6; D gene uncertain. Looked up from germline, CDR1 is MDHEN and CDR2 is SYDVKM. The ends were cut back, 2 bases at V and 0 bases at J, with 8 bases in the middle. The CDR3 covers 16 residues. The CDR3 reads CASSLGADSGANVLTF. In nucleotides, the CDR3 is TGTGCCAGCAGTTTAGGCGCAGACTCTGGGGCCAACGTCCTGACTTTC.